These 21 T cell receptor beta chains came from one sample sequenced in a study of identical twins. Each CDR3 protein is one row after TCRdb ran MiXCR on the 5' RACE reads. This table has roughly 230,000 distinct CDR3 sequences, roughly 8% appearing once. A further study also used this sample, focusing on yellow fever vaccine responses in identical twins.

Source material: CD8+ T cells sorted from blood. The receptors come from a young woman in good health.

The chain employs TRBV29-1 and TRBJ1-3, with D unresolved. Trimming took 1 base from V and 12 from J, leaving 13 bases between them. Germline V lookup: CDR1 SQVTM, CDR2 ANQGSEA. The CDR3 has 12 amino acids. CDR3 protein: CSVEGGPGSIYF. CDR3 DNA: TGCAGCGTTGAAGGAGGGCCCGGGAGCATATATTTT.

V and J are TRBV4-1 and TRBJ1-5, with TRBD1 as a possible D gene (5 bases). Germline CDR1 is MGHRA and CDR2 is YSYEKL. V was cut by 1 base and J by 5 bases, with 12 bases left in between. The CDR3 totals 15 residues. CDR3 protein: CASSQVPGGDQPQHF. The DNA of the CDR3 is TGCGCCAGCAGCCAAGTTCCCGGGGGGGATCAGCCCCAGCATTTT.

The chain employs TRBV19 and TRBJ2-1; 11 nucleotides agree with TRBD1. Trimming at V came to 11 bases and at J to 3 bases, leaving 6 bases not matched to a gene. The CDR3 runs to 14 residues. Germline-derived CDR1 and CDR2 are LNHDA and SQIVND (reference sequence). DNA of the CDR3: TGTGCCTGGAGCGGGACAGGGGGCTACAATGAGCAGTTCTTC. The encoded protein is CAWSGTGGYNEQFF.

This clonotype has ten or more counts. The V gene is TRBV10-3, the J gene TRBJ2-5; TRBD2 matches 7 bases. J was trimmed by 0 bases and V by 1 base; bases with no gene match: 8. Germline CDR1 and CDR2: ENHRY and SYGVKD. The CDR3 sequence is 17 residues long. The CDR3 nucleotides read TGTGCCATCAGTGAGTTGAGGCTAGCGGAATACCAAGAGACCCAGTACTTC. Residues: CAISELRLAEYQETQYF.

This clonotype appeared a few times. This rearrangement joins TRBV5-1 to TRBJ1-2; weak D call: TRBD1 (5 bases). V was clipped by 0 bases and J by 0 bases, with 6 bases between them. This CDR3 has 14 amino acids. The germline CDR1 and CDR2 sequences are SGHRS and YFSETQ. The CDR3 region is CASSLEQANYGYTF. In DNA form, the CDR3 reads TGCGCCAGCAGCTTGGAACAGGCTAACTATGGCTACACCTTC.

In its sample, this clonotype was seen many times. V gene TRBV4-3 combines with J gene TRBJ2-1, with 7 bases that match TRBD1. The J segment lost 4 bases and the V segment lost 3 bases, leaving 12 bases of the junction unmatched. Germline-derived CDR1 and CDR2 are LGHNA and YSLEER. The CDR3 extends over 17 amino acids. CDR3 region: CASSQENDRDVYNEQFF. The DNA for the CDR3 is TGCGCCAGCAGCCAGGAAAATGACAGGGACGTATACAATGAGCAGTTCTTC.

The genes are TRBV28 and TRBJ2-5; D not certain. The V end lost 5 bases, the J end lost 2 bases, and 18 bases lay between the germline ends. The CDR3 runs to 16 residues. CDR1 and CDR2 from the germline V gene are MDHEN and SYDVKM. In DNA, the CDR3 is TGTGCCAGCAGTCTCTCCCCCGCGTGGGGTCAAGAGACCCAGTACTTC. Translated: CASSLSPAWGQETQYF.

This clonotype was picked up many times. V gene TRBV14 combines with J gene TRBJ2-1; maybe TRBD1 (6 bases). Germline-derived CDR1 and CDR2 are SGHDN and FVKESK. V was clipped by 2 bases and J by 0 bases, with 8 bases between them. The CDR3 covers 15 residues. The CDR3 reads CASSQQGSSYNEQFF. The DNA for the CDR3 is TGTGCCAGCAGCCAACAGGGGAGCTCCTACAATGAGCAGTTCTTC.

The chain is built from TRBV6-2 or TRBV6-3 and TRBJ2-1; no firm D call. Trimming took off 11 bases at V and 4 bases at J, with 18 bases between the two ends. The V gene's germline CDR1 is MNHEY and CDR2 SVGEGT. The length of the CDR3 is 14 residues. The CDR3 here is CAAITPLRYNEQFF. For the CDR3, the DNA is TGTGCCGCCATTACTCCTCTGCGTTACAATGAGCAGTTCTTC.

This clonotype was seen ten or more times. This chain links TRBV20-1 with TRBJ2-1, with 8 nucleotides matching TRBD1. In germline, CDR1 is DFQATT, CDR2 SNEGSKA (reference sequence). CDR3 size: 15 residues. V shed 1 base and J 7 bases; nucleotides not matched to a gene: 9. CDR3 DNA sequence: TGCAGTGCTAGAGTTTTGGACAGGGATGCGAATGAGCAGTTCTTC. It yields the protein CSARVLDRDANEQFF.

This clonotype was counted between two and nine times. For the CDR3, the DNA is TGCAGTGCTAGAGATTGGACTAGCGGAAATTACAATGAGCAGTTCTTC. Translating gives CSARDWTSGNYNEQFF. The gene calls are TRBV20-1 and TRBJ2-1; TRBD2 matches 10 bases. CDR1 and CDR2 (germline): DFQATT, SNEGSKA (reference sequence). CDR3 length: 16 residues. J gave up 4 bases and V 0 bases, and 6 bases lay outside the gene matches.

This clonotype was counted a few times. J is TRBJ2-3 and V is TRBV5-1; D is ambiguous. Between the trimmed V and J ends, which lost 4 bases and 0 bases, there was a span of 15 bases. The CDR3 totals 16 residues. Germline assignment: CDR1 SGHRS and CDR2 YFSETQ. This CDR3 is CASSVAGVLSTDTQYF. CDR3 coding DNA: TGCGCCAGCAGCGTCGCAGGAGTCCTTAGCACAGATACGCAGTATTTT.

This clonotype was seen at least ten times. This CDR3 is CASSVRAGGLYNEQFF. Written as DNA, the CDR3 is TGTGCCAGCAGCGTTCGAGCGGGAGGGCTCTACAATGAGCAGTTCTTC. The V and J genes are TRBV9 and TRBJ2-1; 10 bases align to TRBD2. V lost 2 bases to trimming and J lost 3 bases; unmatched junction nucleotides: 5. From germline, CDR1 is SGDLS and CDR2 YYNGEE. The CDR3 loop spans 16 amino acids. The full variable domain, in which reference TRBV9 and TRBJ2-1 provide the parts outside the CDR3, is DSGVTQTPKHLITATGQRVTLRCSPRSGDLSVYWYQQSLDQGLQFLIQYYNGEERAKGNILERFSAQQFPDLHSELNLSSLELGDSALYFCASSVRAGGLYNEQFFGPGTRLTVL.

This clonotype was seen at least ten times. The DNA of the CDR3 is TGTGCCAGCAGCTTAGCCGTTGGCTACGAGCAGTACTTC. It codes for CASSLAVGYEQYF. The chain recombines TRBV7-9 with TRBJ2-7, with D hard to call. The germline V gene has CDR1 SEHNR and CDR2 FQNEAQ (reference sequence). There are 13 residues in the CDR3. The V and J ends lost 0 bases and 3 bases respectively, with 6 bases between them. The variable domain in full, completed from reference TRBV7-9 and TRBJ2-7, reads DTGVSQNPRHKITKRGQNVTFRCDPISEHNRLYWYRQTLGQGPEFLTYFQNEAQLEKSRLLSDRFSAERPKGSFSTLEIQRTEQGDSAMYLCASSLAVGYEQYFGPGTRLTVT.

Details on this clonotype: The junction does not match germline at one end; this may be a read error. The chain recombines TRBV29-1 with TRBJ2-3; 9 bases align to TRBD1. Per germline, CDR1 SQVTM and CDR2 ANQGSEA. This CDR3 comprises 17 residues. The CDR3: CSVEDSRDRVITDTQYF. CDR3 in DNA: TGCAGCGTAGAAGATTCACGGGACAGGGTGATTACAGATACGCAGTATTTT.

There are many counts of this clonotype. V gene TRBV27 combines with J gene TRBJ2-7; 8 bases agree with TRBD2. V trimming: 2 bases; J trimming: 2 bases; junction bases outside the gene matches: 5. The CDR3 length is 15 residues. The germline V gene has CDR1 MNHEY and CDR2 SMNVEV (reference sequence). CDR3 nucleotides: TGTGCCAGCAGTTTAGACGGGAGGGCCGCCTACGAGCAGTACTTC. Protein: CASSLDGRAAYEQYF.

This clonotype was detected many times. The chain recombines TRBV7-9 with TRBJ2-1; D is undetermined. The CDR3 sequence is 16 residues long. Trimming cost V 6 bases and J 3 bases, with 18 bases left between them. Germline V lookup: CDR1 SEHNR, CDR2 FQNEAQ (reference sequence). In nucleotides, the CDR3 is TGTGCCAGCAGGCCGAACGAGGTAACAAACTACAATGAGCAGTTCTTC. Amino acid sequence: CASRPNEVTNYNEQFF.

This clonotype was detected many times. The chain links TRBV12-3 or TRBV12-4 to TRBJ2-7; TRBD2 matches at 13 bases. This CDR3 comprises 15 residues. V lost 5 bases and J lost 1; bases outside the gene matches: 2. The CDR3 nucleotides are TGTGCCAGCAGTATGGGACTAGCGGGGTCCTACGAGCAGTACTTC. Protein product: CASSMGLAGSYEQYF.

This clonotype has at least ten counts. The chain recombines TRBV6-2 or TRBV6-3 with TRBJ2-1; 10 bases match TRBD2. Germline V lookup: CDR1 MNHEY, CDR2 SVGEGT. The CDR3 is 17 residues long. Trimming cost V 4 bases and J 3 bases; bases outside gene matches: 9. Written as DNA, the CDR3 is TGTGCCAGCAGTTGGAACGGAGGACTAGCGGACTACAATGAGCAGTTCTTC. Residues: CASSWNGGLADYNEQFF.

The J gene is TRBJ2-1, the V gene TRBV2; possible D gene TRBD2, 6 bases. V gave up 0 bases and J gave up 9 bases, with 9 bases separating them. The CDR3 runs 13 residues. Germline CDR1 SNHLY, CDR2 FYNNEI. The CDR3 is CASSEAPGSEQFF. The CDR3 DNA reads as TGTGCCAGCAGTGAAGCGCCCGGGAGTGAGCAGTTCTTC.

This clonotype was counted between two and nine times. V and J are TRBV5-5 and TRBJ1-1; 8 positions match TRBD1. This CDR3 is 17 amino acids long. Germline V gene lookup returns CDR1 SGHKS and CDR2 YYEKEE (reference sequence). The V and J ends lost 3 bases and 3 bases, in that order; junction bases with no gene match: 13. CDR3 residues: CASSSFFGQGKDTEAFF. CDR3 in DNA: TGTGCCAGCAGCTCGTTCTTTGGACAGGGAAAGGACACTGAAGCTTTCTTT.